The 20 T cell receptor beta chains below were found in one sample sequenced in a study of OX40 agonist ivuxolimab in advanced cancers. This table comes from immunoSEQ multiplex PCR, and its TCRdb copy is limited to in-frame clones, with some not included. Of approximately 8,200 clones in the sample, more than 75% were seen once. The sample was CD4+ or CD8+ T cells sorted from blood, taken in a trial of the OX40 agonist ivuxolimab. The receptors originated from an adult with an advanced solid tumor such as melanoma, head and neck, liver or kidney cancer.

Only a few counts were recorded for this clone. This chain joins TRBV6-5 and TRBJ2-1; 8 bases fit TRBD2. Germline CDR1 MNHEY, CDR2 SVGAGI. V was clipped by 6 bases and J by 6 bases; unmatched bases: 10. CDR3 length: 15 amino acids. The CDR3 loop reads CASSNRAGAVNEQFF. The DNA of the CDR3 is TGTGCCAGCAGCAACAGAGCGGGAGCGGTCAATGAGCAGTTCTTC.

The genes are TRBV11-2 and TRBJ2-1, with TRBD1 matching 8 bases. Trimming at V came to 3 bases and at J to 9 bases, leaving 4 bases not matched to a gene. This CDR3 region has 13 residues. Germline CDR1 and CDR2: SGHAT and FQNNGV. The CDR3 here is CASSLRQGTEQFF. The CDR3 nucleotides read TGTGCCAGCAGCTTGAGACAGGGGACTGAGCAGTTCTTC.

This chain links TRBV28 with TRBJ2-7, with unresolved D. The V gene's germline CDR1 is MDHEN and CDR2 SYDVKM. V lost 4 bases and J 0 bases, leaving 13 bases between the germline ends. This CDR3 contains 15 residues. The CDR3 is CASSSIVQFSYEQYF. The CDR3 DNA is TGTGCCAGCAGTTCTATCGTACAGTTCTCCTACGAGCAGTACTTC.

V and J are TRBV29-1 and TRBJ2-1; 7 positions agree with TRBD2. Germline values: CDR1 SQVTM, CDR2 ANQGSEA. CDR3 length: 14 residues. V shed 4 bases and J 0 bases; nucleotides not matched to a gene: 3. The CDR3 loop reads CSVVRGFSYNEQFF. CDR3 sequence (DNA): TGCAGCGTTGTGCGGGGGTTCTCCTACAATGAGCAGTTCTTC.

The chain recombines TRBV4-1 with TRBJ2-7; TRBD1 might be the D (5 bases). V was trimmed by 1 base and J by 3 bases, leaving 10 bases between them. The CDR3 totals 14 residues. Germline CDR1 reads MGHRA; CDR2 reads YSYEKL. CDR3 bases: TGCGCCAGCAGCCAAGTGGACAAAGACTACGAGCAGTACTTC. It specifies CASSQVDKDYEQYF.

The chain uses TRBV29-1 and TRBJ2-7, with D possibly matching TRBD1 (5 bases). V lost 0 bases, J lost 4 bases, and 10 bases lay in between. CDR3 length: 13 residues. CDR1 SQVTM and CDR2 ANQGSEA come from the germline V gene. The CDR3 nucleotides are TGCAGCGTTGAAGATCAGAAGGGGTACGAGCAGTACTTC. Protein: CSVEDQKGYEQYF.

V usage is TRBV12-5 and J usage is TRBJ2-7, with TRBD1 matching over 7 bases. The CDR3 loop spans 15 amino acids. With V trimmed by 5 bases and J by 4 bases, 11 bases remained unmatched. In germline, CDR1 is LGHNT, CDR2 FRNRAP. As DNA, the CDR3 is TGTGCTAGTGGTACCACGACAGGGAGTATATACGAGCAGTACTTC. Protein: CASGTTTGSIYEQYF.

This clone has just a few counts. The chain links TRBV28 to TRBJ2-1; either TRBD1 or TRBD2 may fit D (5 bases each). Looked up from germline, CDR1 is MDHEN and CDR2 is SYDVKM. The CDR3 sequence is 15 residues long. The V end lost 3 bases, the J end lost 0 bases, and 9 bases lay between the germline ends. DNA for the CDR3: TGTGCCAGCAGTTTCTTTGGGACCTCCTACAATGAGCAGTTCTTC. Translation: CASSFFGTSYNEQFF. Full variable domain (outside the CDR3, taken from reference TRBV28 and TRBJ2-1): DVKVTQSSRYLVKRTGEKVFLECVQDMDHENMFWYRQDPGLGLRLIYFSYDVKMKEKGDIPEGYSVSREKKERFSLILESASTNQTSMYLCASSFFGTSYNEQFFGPGTRLTVL.

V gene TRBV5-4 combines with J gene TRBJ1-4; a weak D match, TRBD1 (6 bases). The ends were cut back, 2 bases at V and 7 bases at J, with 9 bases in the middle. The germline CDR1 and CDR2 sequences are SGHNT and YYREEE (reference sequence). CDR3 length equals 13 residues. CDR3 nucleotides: TGTGCCAGCAGCTTTAACAGGGCTGAAAAACTGTTTTTT. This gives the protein CASSFNRAEKLFF. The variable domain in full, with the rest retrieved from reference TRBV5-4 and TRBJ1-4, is ETGVTQSPTHLIKTRGQQVTLRCSSQSGHNTVSWYQQALGQGPQFIFQYYREEENGRGNFPPRFSGLQFPNYSSELNVNALELDDSALYLCASSFNRAEKLFFGSGTQLSVL.

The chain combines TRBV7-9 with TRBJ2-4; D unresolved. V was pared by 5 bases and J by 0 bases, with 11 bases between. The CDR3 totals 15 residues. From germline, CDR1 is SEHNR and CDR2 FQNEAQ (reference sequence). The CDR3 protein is CASSASTLAKNIQYF. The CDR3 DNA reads TGTGCCAGCAGCGCCTCGACGTTAGCCAAAAACATTCAGTACTTC.

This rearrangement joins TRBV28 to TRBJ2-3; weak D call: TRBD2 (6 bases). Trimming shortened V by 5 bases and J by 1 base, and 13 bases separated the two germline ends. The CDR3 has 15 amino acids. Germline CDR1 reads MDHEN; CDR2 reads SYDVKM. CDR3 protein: CASSLAGTGTDTQYF. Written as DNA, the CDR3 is TGTGCCAGCAGTCTCGCCGGGACTGGCACAGATACGCAGTATTTT.

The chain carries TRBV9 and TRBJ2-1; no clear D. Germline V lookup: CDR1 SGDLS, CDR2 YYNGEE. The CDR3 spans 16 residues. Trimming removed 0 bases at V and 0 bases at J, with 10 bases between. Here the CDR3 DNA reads TGTGCCAGCAGCGTAGCGGTCAGTCGCTCCTACAATGAGCAGTTCTTC. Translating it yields CASSVAVSRSYNEQFF. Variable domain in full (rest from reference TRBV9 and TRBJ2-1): DSGVTQTPKHLITATGQRVTLRCSPRSGDLSVYWYQQSLDQGLQFLIQYYNGEERAKGNILERFSAQQFPDLHSELNLSSLELGDSALYFCASSVAVSRSYNEQFFGPGTRLTVL.

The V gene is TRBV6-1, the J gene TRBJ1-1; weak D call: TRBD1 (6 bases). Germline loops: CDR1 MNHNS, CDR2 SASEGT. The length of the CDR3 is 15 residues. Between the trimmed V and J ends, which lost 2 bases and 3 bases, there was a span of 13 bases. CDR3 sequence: CASSELRGAYTEAFF. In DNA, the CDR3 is TGTGCCAGCAGTGAACTTCGGGGGGCGTACACTGAAGCTTTCTTT.

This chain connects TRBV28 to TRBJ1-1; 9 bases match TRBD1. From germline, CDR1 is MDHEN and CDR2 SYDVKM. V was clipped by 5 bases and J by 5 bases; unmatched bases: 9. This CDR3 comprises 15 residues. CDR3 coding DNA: TGTGCCAGCAGTGCCCGGGACAGGGTAATGACTGAAGCTTTCTTT. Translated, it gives CASSARDRVMTEAFF.

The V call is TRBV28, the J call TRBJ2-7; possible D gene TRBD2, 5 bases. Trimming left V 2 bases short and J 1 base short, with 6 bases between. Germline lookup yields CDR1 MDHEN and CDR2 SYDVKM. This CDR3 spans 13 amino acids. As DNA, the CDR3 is TGTGCCAGCAGTTTAGGAGGATCCTACGAGCAGTACTTC. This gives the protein CASSLGGSYEQYF. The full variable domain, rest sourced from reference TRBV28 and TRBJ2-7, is DVKVTQSSRYLVKRTGEKVFLECVQDMDHENMFWYRQDPGLGLRLIYFSYDVKMKEKGDIPEGYSVSREKKERFSLILESASTNQTSMYLCASSLGGSYEQYFGPGTRLTVT.

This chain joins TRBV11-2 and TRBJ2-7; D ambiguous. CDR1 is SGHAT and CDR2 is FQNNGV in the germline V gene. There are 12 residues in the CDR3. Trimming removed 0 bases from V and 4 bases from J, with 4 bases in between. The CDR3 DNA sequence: TGTGCCAGCAGCTTAGAACTGTACGAGCAGTACTTC. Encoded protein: CASSLELYEQYF. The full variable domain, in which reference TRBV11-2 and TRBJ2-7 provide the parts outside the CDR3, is EAGVAQSPRYKIIEKRQSVAFWCNPISGHATLYWYQQILGQGPKLLIQFQNNGVVDDSQLPKDRFSAERLKGVDSTLKIQPAKLEDSAVYLCASSLELYEQYFGPGTRLTVT.

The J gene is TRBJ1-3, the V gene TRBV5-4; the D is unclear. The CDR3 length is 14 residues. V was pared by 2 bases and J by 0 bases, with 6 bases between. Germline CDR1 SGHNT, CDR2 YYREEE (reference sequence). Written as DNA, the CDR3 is TGTGCCAGCAGCTTCTGGGGCTCTGGAAACACCATATATTTT. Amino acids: CASSFWGSGNTIYF.

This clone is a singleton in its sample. The CDR3 loop is CASSETGLAGGYGEQYF. For the CDR3, the DNA is TGTGCCAGCAGTGAAACGGGACTAGCGGGAGGGTATGGCGAGCAGTACTTC. V is TRBV6-1 and J is TRBJ2-7; 16 positions agree with TRBD2. The CDR3 spans 17 residues. J gave up 6 bases and V 2 bases, and 7 bases lay outside the gene matches. CDR1 MNHNS and CDR2 SASEGT come from the germline V gene.

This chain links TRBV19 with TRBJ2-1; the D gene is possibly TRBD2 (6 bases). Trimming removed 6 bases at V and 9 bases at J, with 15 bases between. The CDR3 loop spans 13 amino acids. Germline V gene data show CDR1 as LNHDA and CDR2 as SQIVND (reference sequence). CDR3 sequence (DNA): TGTGCCAGTAGCTATAGTACCGGGGGTGAGCAGTTCTTC. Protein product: CASSYSTGGEQFF.

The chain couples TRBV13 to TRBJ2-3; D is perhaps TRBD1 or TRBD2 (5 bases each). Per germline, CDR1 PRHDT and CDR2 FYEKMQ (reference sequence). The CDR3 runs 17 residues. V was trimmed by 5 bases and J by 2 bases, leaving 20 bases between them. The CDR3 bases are TGTGCCAGCAGCCCACTAGGGGATACGATGAACACAGATACGCAGTATTTT. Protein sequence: CASSPLGDTMNTDTQYF.